A selection of T cell receptor beta chains follows, all from one sample in a study of tumor and adjacent non-tumor tissue in lung cancer. TCRdb fed the multiplex PCR reads into MiXCR, producing one record per CDR3 protein. The sample yields 78,000 or so distinct CDR3 sequences, around 85% seen once. Material for sequencing was lung tumor tissue. These receptors all stem from a woman aged 50 to 60 with non-small cell lung cancer. Both conserved end residues are part of each CDR3. The D gene is left open where the match is weak. Clone size, where shown, is once, few, many, or a class for clones that have expanded.

v_gene,d_gene,abundance,j_gene,CDR3nt,CDR3aa
TRBV9,TRBD1,.,TRBJ2-1,TGTGCCAGCAGCGTAGTTCAGGGGGCGTGGGAAGATGAGCAGTTCTTC,CASSVVQGAWEDEQFF
TRBV6-1,.,.,TRBJ1-1,TGTGCCAGCAGGGAGAGGGATCGCATTGAAGCTTTCTTT,CASRERDRIEAFF
TRBV29-1,.,medium-sized,TRBJ1-2,TGCAGCGTTTCTACTTCGGACTATGGCTACACCTTC,CSVSTSDYGYTF
TRBV28,.,once,TRBJ2-6,TGTGCCAGCAGACCGGACAGTGCTGGGGCCAACGTCCTGACTTTC,CASRPDSAGANVLTF
TRBV11-2,.,.,TRBJ2-2,TGTGCCAATAGCATAAACTGGGACACCGGGGAGCTGTTTTTT,CANSINWDTGELFF
TRBV11-2,.,.,TRBJ2-5,TGTGCCAGCAGCTTAGATATGGGGGGCGCGGAGACCCAGTACTTC,CASSLDMGGAETQYF
TRBV6-6,.,.,TRBJ2-7,TGTGCTAGCACCTACGCCAGGACAGACCTCTACAAGCAGTACTTC,CASTYARTDLYKQYF
TRBV28,.,.,TRBJ1-2,TGTGCCAGCAGTTCGAAGAGGGACGGTAGCTATGACTACACCTTC,CASSSKRDGSYDYTF
TRBV4-1,.,.,TRBJ2-3,TGCGCCAGGAACCAACCCCTAGTGACAGATACGCAGTATTTT,CARNQPLVTDTQYF
TRBV20-1,TRBD2,once,TRBJ2-7,TGCAGTGCTAGGATGGTAGCGGGCCGTAAGACTGACTCCTACGAGCAGTACTTC,CSARMVAGRKTDSYEQYF
TRBV5-5,.,.,TRBJ2-5,TGTGCCAACAGCTTGTCGGCTCTTCAAGAGACCCAGTACTTC,CANSLSALQETQYF
TRBV29-1,.,.,TRBJ2-7,TGCAGCGTTGGAGCCTACGAGGACTACTTC,CSVGAYEDYF
TRBV6-5,.,few,TRBJ1-3,TGTGCCAGTAGTTTTACCGGGGCAAAAGGCCGCACCATATATTTT,CASSFTGAKGRTIYF
TRBV10-1,.,.,TRBJ2-1,TGCGCCAGCAGTCCTGACAGCGGCTTTGGCGTTGGCTATGAGCAGTTCTTC,CASSPDSGFGVGYEQFF
TRBV11-1,TRBD1,.,TRBJ2-3,TGTGCCAGCATAGGGACAGGGATGGATACGCAGATTTTT,CASIGTGMDTQIF
TRBV29-1,TRBD2,.,TRBJ2-1,TGCAGCGTTAACCTTCCAGGCGGGAGAAACTACAATGAGCAGTTATTC,CSVNLPGGRNYNEQLF
TRBV5-1,.,.,TRBJ2-3,TGCGCCAGCAGCTCGGAGGTGGCAGGGGTTCCAGATACGCAGTATTTC,CASSSEVAGVPDTQYF
TRBV6-6,.,.,TRBJ1-2,TGTGCCAGCAGTTTCACAAGGGCGGAGAATGACTACACCTTC,CASSFTRAENDYTF
TRBV28,TRBD2,.,TRBJ2-7,TGTCCCAGCAGTTTGGGGGGGAGCTCCTACAAGCAGTACTTC,CPSSLGGSSYKQYF
TRBV28,.,many,TRBJ2-1,TGTGCCAGCAGTACGCGGGGTTATGAGCAGTTCTTC,CASSTRGYEQFF
TRBV12-3/TRBV12-4,.,once,TRBJ2-7,TGTGCCAGAACTTTGGGAAGTCACGCCTACGAGCAGTACTTC,CARTLGSHAYEQYF
TRBV29-1,TRBD2,.,TRBJ2-1,TGCAATGGGGGAGGGCCGGAGATCTTC,CNGGGPEIF
TRBV20-1,.,.,TRBJ2-7,TGCAGTAGATTACATGGGTACGAGCAGCACTTC,CSRLHGYEQHF
TRBV28,.,.,TRBJ2-3,TGTGCCAGCAGTTTTGCTTCGGGCACAGATTCGCAGTATTTT,CASSFASGTDSQYF
TRBV6-6,.,.,TRBJ1-2,TGTGCCAGCAGTCAAGACAGGTGGCCATGGGGCTACACCTTC,CASSQDRWPWGYTF
TRBV20-1,TRBD1,.,TRBJ1-5,TGCAGTGTTAGTTCCCGACAGGGGGCGGTAGCGGGAGTGACTAGCACAGATACGCAGCATTTT,CSVSSRQGAVAGVTSTDTQHF
TRBV20-1,.,.,TRBJ2-7,TGCAGTACTAACGGGGCTGACTACTACGAGCAATACTTC,CSTNGADYYEQYF
TRBV20-1,.,.,TRBJ2-7,TGCAGTGCCACTCATTCCCAGAGCGCCTACGAGCAGTACTTC,CSATHSQSAYEQYF
TRBV11-2,.,.,TRBJ2-5,TGTACCAGCGGCGCTCAGACCCAGTACTTC,CTSGAQTQYF
TRBV6-6,.,once,TRBJ1-5,TGTGCCAGCAGTTTCGGGACGGCGAGGAATCAGCCCCAGCATTTC,CASSFGTARNQPQHF
TRBV6-5,.,.,TRBJ2-7,TGTGCCAGCAGGGGCCTGACTACAGGCGTCGCCTACGAGCAGTACTTC,CASRGLTTGVAYEQYF
TRBV6-2/TRBV6-3,.,.,TRBJ2-3,TGTGCCAGCAGTTACGAATTCGGAGGGAGCACATATACGCAGTATTTT,CASSYEFGGSTYTQYF
TRBV11-2,.,.,TRBJ1-5,TGTGCCAGCAGCTTATATACTTATCAGCCCCAGCAATTT,CASSLYTYQPQQF
TRBV29-1,.,.,TRBJ1-1,TGCAGCGTTGAAGATCCGGGCGCATGGGAAGCTTTCTTT,CSVEDPGAWEAFF
TRBV20-1,TRBD2,many,TRBJ2-7,TGCAGTGCTCGGGGGGGGACTAGCGAGTTAAAGCAGTACTTC,CSARGGTSELKQYF
TRBV20-1,.,.,TRBJ2-5,TGTAGTGCTATAGCGAGAAAAGAGACCCAGTACTTC,CSAIARKETQYF
TRBV7-9,.,once,TRBJ2-3,TGTGCCAGCAGCCCCTTTGGGGGGATTACAGATATGCAGTATTTT,CASSPFGGITDMQYF
TRBV7-9,TRBD2,.,TRBJ2-3,TGTGCCAGCAGCGCGGGACTAGCGGGAGGGCCGGGATACACGCAGTATTTT,CASSAGLAGGPGYTQYF
TRBV20-1,TRBD1,.,TRBJ1-5,TGCAGTGCTGGACAACCCGGACGGACAGGGAATTCAGTTAGCAATCAGCTCCAGCATTTT,CSAGQPGRTGNSVSNQLQHF
TRBV20-1,.,.,TRBJ2-7,TGCAGTGCTAGCCGAGATGGCATAGGCTACGAGCAGTACTTC,CSASRDGIGYEQYF
TRBV29-1,TRBD2,.,TRBJ2-5,TGCAGCGTCTCCGGGATTAGCGGGATAGTTGCTGAGACCCAGTACTTC,CSVSGISGIVAETQYF
TRBV7-9,.,few,TRBJ2-2,TGTGCCAGCATCATACTCCGGGAGCTGTTTTTT,CASIILRELFF
TRBV7-2,TRBD2,.,TRBJ2-5,TGTGCCAGCAGCTTAGCGGTTCGGGGGGTGCCGGAGGAGACTCAGTACTTC,CASSLAVRGVPEETQYF
TRBV24-1,.,.,TRBJ2-2,TGTACCACCATAGCAAGGAACACCGGGGAGCTGTTTTTT,CTTIARNTGELFF
TRBV29-1,.,few,TRBJ1-2,TGCAGCGGTCTGTCATGGTATGACTACACCTTC,CSGLSWYDYTF
TRBV20-1,TRBD2,.,TRBJ2-7,TGCAGTGCTCTCATTAGCGGGCAGTCGTACGAGCAGTACTTC,CSALISGQSYEQYF
TRBV20-1,.,.,TRBJ1-5,TGCAGTGCTGTATCGGGACTGGGGTATGGCAATCAGCCCCAGCATTTT,CSAVSGLGYGNQPQHF
TRBV5-4,.,.,TRBJ1-4,TGTGCCAGCAGCATAAACAAGGGGCTGAATGAAAAACTGTTTTTT,CASSINKGLNEKLFF
TRBV29-1,TRBD1,medium-sized,TRBJ1-1,TGCAGCGTTGGAATGGGACAGAAGAACACTGAAGCTTTCTTT,CSVGMGQKNTEAFF
TRBV29-1,.,.,TRBJ2-7,TGCAGCGTACAGGAGAGAGGAGGTCCCTACGAGCAGTACTTC,CSVQERGGPYEQYF
TRBV6-6,.,few,TRBJ2-7,TGTGCGAGCAGTTACTCAAGCTTGGAGCAATACTTC,CASSYSSLEQYF
TRBV20-1,.,many,TRBJ2-5,TGCAGTGTAGGAAAACAAGAGACCCAGTACTTC,CSVGKQETQYF
TRBV20-1,.,.,TRBJ2-1,TGCAGTGCCACCGGGAAGTATGGGTACAATGAGCAGTTCTTC,CSATGKYGYNEQFF
TRBV20-1,.,.,TRBJ2-3,TGCAGTGCTAGGAGGGCTTTTAGCACAGATACTCACTATTTT,CSARRAFSTDTHYF
TRBV11-2,TRBD1,few,TRBJ1-2,TGTGCCAGCAGCTTTGTGGTCCATGACAGGGGCTCCTATGGCTACACTTTC,CASSFVVHDRGSYGYTF